A selection of T cell receptor beta chains follows, all from one sample in a study of blood T cell repertoires in COVID-19. Sequencing used immunoSEQ multiplex PCR; TCRdb keeps in-frame clones, though not all of them. The sample gives 200,000 or so clones, around 92% of which show up once; around 8.9% is in the top ten. The sample was PBMCs or T cells enriched from blood (not recorded which). These receptors originate from a woman between 18 and 29 years old who had recovered from COVID-19. CDR3s include the opening cysteine and the closing phenylalanine or tryptophan. The D gene is left open where the match is weak. Expanded clones get a size class; other rows say once, few or many, or leave the size out.

V gene	clone size	J gene	D gene	CDR3 protein	CDR3 DNA
TRBV2	.	TRBJ1-5	.	CASSAQGIHNQPQHF	TGTGCCAGCAGTGCCCAGGGGATACACAATCAGCCCCAGCATTTT
TRBV7-2	once	TRBJ1-2	TRBD1	CASSLEQGARYGYTF	TGTGCCAGCAGCTTAGAGCAGGGGGCGCGGTATGGCTACACCTTC
TRBV4-1	.	TRBJ1-5	.	CASSQDLSGGNQPQHF	TGCGCCAGCAGCCAAGATTTGTCAGGGGGCAATCAGCCCCAGCATTTT
TRBV9	.	TRBJ1-4	TRBD1	CASSVGSGGSNEKLFF	TGTGCCAGCAGCGTAGGGTCAGGGGGGTCTAATGAAAAACTGTTTTTT
TRBV4-1	.	TRBJ2-1	TRBD1	CASSQGGTASSYNEQFF	TGCGCCAGCAGCCAAGGTGGGACAGCGAGCTCCTACAATGAGCAGTTCTTC
TRBV5-1	.	TRBJ2-1	TRBD1	CASSLGGQWIEQFF	TGCGCCAGCAGCTTGGGGGGACAGTGGATTGAGCAGTTCTTC
TRBV2	.	TRBJ2-7	TRBD1	CASSEGQGPGEQYF	TGTGCCAGCAGTGAGGGACAGGGGCCGGGCGAGCAGTACTTC
TRBV28	.	TRBJ1-6	.	CASSFRSPLHF	TGTGCCAGCAGTTTCAGGTCACCCCTCCACTTT
TRBV4-1	.	TRBJ1-2	.	CASRLRGEVGGYTF	TGCGCCAGCAGACTCAGGGGCGAAGTGGGAGGCTACACCTTC
TRBV27	.	TRBJ2-2	.	CASTSLGAMNTGELFF	TGTGCCAGCACTTCGCTGGGGGCTATGAACACCGGGGAGCTGTTTTTT
TRBV10-1	.	TRBJ2-3	TRBD2	CASVIAGGSTDTQYF	TGCGCCAGCGTGATCGCGGGGGGTAGCACAGATACGCAGTATTTT
TRBV2	.	TRBJ1-5	TRBD1	CASSNTGGVGNQPQHF	TGTGCCAGCAGCAACACAGGGGGAGTAGGCAATCAGCCCCAGCATTTT
TRBV3-1/TRBV3-2	.	TRBJ2-7	TRBD1	CASSPRRQGGDEQYF	TGTGCCAGCAGCCCCCGCCGACAGGGTGGAGACGAGCAGTACTTC
TRBV18	once	TRBJ1-6	TRBD1	CASSSGQVGNSPLHF	TGTGCCAGCTCATCCGGACAGGTGGGGAATTCACCCCTCCACTTT
TRBV25-1	few	TRBJ1-1	TRBD1	CASRRGHSNSEAFF	TGTGCCAGCCGCAGGGGGCACTCCAATAGTGAAGCTTTCTTT
TRBV27	.	TRBJ1-5	TRBD1	CASSRRTGSNQPQHF	TGTGCCAGCAGCCGAAGGACAGGAAGCAATCAGCCCCAGCATTTT
TRBV5-1	.	TRBJ1-3	TRBD1	CASSPTDRAYTIYF	TGCGCCAGCAGCCCCACTGACAGGGCCTACACCATATATTTT
TRBV30	.	TRBJ1-3	.	CAWTRDTGNTIYF	TGTGCCTGGACCCGGGACACGGGAAACACCATATATTTT
TRBV27	.	TRBJ2-2	.	CASIVTEVDTGELFF	TGTGCCAGCATCGTTACGGAGGTGGACACCGGGGAGCTGTTTTTT
TRBV3-1/TRBV3-2	.	TRBJ1-1	.	CASSPRRDTEAFF	TGTGCCAGCAGCCCGCGAAGAGACACTGAAGCTTTCTTT
TRBV29-1	.	TRBJ1-3	.	CSVGGGPNSGNTIYF	TGCAGCGTTGGTGGAGGGCCTAACTCTGGAAACACCATATATTTT
TRBV6-5	.	TRBJ1-4	TRBD1	CASSPPGQDVRKLFF	TGTGCCAGCAGTCCCCCGGGACAGGATGTGAGAAAACTGTTTTTT
TRBV10-3	.	TRBJ1-6	.	CAISEYTRGALHF	TGTGCCATCAGTGAGTACACCCGAGGAGCCCTCCACTTT
TRBV4-1	.	TRBJ1-5	.	CASSQEESYSNQPQHF	TGCGCCAGCAGCCAAGAGGAGAGTTATAGCAATCAGCCCCAGCATTTT
TRBV28	once	TRBJ2-7	TRBD1	CASRTTGGGYEQYF	TGTGCCAGCAGAACGACAGGGGGCGGGTACGAGCAGTACTTC
TRBV6-5	.	TRBJ1-2	.	CASSLGQSSSYGYTF	TGTGCCAGCAGTTTAGGACAGTCCAGTTCCTATGGCTACACCTTC
TRBV27	.	TRBJ2-2	.	CASSFLGVKNTGELFF	TGTGCCAGCAGTTTTTTAGGGGTGAAGAACACCGGGGAGCTGTTTTTT